This T cell receptor beta chain originates from a study of blood T cell repertoires in COVID-19. Study-level background: The samples span acute and convalescent COVID-19 from the United States, Italy and Spain. From T cells, B-cell-depleted T cells, or PBMCs came the material, which was cDNA or gDNA.

In the authors' methods: Estimated nucleated cell counts came from reference gene primer amplification. TCRdb's table, derived via immunoSEQ multiplex PCR, lists solely in-frame clones and lacks some. The V and J calls and clone size were taken over from that table, and D and trimming were inferred from the DNA. This table holds roughly 120,000 clones, 70% to 80% found once. Material for sequencing was peripheral blood. The TCR sequence derives from a woman aged 55-69 years with acute or convalescent COVID-19.

In DNA form, the CDR3 reads TGTGCCAGCCGCAGCTATGGCTACACCTTC. Encoded protein: CASRSYGYTF. The chain links TRBV19 to TRBJ1-2; D uncertain. V gave up 9 bases and J gave up 4 bases, with 6 bases separating them. The CDR3 length is 10 residues. Germline V gene data show CDR1 as LNHDA and CDR2 as SQIVND (reference sequence). Combining the CDR3 with reference TRBV19 and TRBJ1-2 gives the whole variable domain DGGITQSPKYLFRKEGQNVTLSCEQNLNHDAMYWYRQDPGQGLRLIYYSQIVNDFQKGDIAEGYSVSREKKESFPLTVTSAQKNPTAFYLCASRSYGYTFGSGTRLTVV.